This TCR beta chain was sequenced during a study of CD8+ T cells in alopecia areata (dated by TCRdb to about 2018). The study in broad terms: Treated patients were enrolled in an open-label pilot trial of oral tofacitinib at 5 to 10 mg twice daily for moderate-to-severe alopecia areata. To study T cell clonal expansion in alopecia areata, the researchers applied high-throughput TCRbeta sequencing to both the C3H/HeJ mouse model and human patients. Tofacitinib-treated patients had biopsies at baseline and at 4 and 24 weeks of treatment, with a later scalp biopsy in several patients. Clonality in the scalp was compared among normal scalp (n=4), patchy alopecia areata scalp (n=8), and alopecia totalis/universalis scalp (n=8). RNA was obtained with the PAXgene miRNA kit for fixed scalp, the miRNeasy kit for PBMCs, and the RNeasy kit for mouse skin. TCRbeta CDR3 regions were amplified by immunoSEQ multiplex PCR using 35 Vbeta forward and 13 Jbeta reverse primers. Patients stayed on tofacitinib for 6 to 18 months and then had 6 months of follow-up off drug so that delayed response and recurrence could be assessed. On the human side, TCRbeta sequencing was run on scalp tissue and on sorted CD4+ and CD8+ peripheral blood T cells from healthy controls and from alopecia areata patients with either patchy or totalis/universalis disease. Here is what the overall study found, with its caveats: Resident alphabeta T cells in normal human skin are also sequenced, complicating scalp TCR repertoire analysis, unlike mouse skin dominated by gammadelta T cells. Higher clonality and more expanded CD8+ clones were observed in lesional scalp than in normal scalp, particularly in alopecia totalis/universalis, a finding suggestive of antigenic drive. TCR sequences shared between patients were less clear than in mice, possibly partly because of HLA diversity in the patient population.

The CDR3 covers 15 residues, taking in both the cysteine and the phenylalanine. Solely the CDR3 DNA is kept, with 45 bases framed from the first base. The germline V gene provides CDR1 SGDLS and CDR2 YYNGEE. Compared with germline, V lacks 3 bases and J lacks 2 bases; bases without a gene match: 6. With respect to this clone: Its antigen remains unidentified. No base qualities exist here, and no much larger clone lies one base off it.

In light of the paper, this sample's time point label describes: baseline before oral tofacitinib. Peripheral blood and lesional scalp punch biopsies were obtained from patients with alopecia areata. PBMCs were isolated by density centrifugation and stained for CD3, CD4 and CD8, and CD4+ and CD8+ T cells were sorted on a FACSAria. Receptors were amplified or captured by the immunoSEQ multiplex PCR assay. RNA was extracted from all samples and reverse transcribed into cDNA as template for TCR sequencing. SuperScript III was used to make first-strand cDNA, primed with a 2:1 mix of oligo-dT and random hexamers. A synthetic immune receptor repertoire was used to gauge amplification bias, and whatever bias remained was removed computationally. Processing in the source paper ran as follows. Raw reads were preprocessed for error removal, and CDR3 was defined according to IMGT conventions as running from the conserved cysteine to phenylalanine. Clonality was calculated as 1 minus Shannon entropy normalized by log2 of the number of productive unique TCRs. Scalp TCRbeta sequences were cross-referenced with sorted blood CD4 and CD8 repertoires so that the CD4 or CD8 identity of scalp clones could be inferred. The source is immuneACCESS, and TCRdb retained only in-frame sequences with V and J called. Part of the clones is not carried over; for the studies checked, unresolved V genes explain less than half of this, and the remainder is unexplained. V and J calls and clone size come straight from that table; D and trimming were deduced from the DNA. The sample yields around 140,000 clones; more than 75% were counted once. The ten most abundant clones make up roughly 16% of the sample.

The source of this sequence is a human donor with alopecia areata. The source was CD8+ T cells sorted from blood, collected at week 0. The rearrangement joined TRBV9 to TRBJ2-5, with TRBD1 matching 8 junction bases. The nucleotide sequence is given as TGTGCCAGCAGCGCCCGGACAGGGCCTCAAGAGACCCAGTACTTC. The resulting protein is CASSARTGPQETQYF.